What follows are 2 T cell receptor beta chains derived from one specimen sequenced in a study of T-cell reconstitution after alpha-beta-depleted transplantation in children. The library targeted TCRbeta and was prepared with unique molecular identifiers. One entry per CDR3 protein, called by TCRdb with MiXCR from the PCR reads. The sample includes more than 200,000 distinct CDR3 sequences, 9.7% of them seen just once. The material was PBMCs from the stem cell graft donor, obtained from the stem cell graft. The receptors stem from a human donor who donated a stem cell graft to a child with SCID.

There are many counts of this clonotype. This chain connects TRBV7-2 to TRBJ1-1; D may be TRBD1 (5 bases). The CDR3 contains 17 residues. Germline V lookup: CDR1 SGHTA, CDR2 FQGNSA. V was clipped by 1 base and J by 0 bases, with 15 bases between them. The CDR3 bases are TGTGCCAGCAGCTTAGGATTTGGGGCAGGACTGAACACTGAAGCTTTCTTT. Its translation: CASSLGFGAGLNTEAFF.

This clonotype was recorded many times. The chain employs TRBV28 and TRBJ2-5; D ambiguous. The germline V gene has CDR1 MDHEN and CDR2 SYDVKM. This CDR3 region has 15 residues. The V gene lost 7 bases and the J gene lost 5 bases, with 20 bases spanning the gap. CDR3 amino acids: CASTPDGTLGETQYF. For the CDR3, the DNA is TGTGCCAGCACCCCCGATGGCACCCTTGGGGAGACCCAGTACTTC.